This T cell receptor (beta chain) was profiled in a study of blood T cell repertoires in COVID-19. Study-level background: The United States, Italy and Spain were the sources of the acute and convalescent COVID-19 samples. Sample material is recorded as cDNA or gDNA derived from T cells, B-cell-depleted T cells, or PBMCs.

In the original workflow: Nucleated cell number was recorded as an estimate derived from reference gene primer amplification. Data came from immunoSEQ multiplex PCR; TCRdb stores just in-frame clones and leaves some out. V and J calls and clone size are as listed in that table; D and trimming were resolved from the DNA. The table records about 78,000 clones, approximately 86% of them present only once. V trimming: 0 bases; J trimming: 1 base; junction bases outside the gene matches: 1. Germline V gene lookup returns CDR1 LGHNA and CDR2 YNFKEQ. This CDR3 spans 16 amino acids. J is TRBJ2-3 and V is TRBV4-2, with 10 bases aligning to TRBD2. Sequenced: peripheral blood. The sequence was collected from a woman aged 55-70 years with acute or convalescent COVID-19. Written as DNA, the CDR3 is TGTGCCAGCAGCCAAGATCTAGCGGGGGGCACAGATACGCAGTATTTT. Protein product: CASSQDLAGGTDTQYF.